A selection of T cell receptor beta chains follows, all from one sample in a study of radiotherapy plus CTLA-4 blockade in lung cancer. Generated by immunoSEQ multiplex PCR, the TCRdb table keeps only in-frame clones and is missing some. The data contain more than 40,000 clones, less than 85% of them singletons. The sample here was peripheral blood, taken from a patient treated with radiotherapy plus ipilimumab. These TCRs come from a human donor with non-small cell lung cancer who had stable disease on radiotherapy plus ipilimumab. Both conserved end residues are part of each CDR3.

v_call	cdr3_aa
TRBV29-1	CSVEAGGDIQYF
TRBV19	CASSYSRGNQPQHF
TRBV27	CASSPPGQLLSSYNEQFF
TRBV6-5	CASSYSERAGGAFF
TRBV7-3	CASSFGQSYNEQFF
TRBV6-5	CASITTGASYNEQFF
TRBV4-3	CASSQDWSTEQYF
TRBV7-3	CASNTGVNTGELFF
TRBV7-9	CASSPTGSPNQPQHF
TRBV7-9	CASSSSGGAGTQYF
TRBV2	CASTELVGVGEAFF
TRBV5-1	CASSPSGGIGANYGYTF
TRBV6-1	CASRLITGENRYTF
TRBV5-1	CASSLQRDRVQFF
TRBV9	CASSVSGRETQYF
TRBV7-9	CASSPVRPPTEAFF
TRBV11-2	CASSLDHWGHGYTF
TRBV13	CASSLEGRGTEAFF
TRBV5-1	CASRTEGTGVSPLHF
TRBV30	CAWSVSSGGYNEQFF
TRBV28	CASSLLTGTGVSGELFF
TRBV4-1	CASSPTDGSGANVLTF
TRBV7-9	CASSLGSIAGGGREQFF
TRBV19	CASRKGRDSLDYGYTF
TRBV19	CAAREGGADNSPLHF
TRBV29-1	CSVDGGLAGGSTDTQYF
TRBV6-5	CASSKDKSYGYTF